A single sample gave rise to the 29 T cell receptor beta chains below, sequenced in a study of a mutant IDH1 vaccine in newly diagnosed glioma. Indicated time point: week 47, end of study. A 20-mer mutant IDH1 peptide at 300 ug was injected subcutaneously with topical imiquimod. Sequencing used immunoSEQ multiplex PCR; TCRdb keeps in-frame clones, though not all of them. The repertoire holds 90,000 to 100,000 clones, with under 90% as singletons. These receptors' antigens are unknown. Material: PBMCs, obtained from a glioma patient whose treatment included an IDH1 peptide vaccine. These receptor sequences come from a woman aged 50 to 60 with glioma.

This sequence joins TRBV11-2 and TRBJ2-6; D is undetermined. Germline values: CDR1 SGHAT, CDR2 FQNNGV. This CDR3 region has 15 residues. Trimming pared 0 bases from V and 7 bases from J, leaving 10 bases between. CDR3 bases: TGTGCCAGCAGCTTAGAAAGTCTGGGTGCCAACGTCCTGACTTTC. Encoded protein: CASSLESLGANVLTF.

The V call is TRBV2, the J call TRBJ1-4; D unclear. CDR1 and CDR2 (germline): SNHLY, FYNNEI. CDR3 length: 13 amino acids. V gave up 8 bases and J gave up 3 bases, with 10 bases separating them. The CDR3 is CASGGNANEKLFF. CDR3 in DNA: TGTGCCAGCGGAGGAAATGCTAATGAAAAACTGTTTTTT. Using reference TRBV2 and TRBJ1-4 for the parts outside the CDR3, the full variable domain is EPEVTQTPSHQVTQMGQEVILRCVPISNHLYFYWYRQILGQKVEFLVSFYNNEISEKSEIFDDQFSVERPDGSNFTLKIRSTKLEDSAMYFCASGGNANEKLFFGSGTQLSVL.

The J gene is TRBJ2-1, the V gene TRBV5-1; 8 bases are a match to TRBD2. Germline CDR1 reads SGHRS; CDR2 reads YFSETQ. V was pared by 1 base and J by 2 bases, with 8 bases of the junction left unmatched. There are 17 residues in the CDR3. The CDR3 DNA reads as TGCGCCAGCAGCTTGTACGAGCGGGAGTTCCCCTACAATGAGCAGTTCTTC. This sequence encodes CASSLYEREFPYNEQFF. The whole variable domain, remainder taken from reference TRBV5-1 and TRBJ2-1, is KAGVTQTPRYLIKTRGQQVTLSCSPISGHRSVSWYQQTPGQGLQFLFEYFSETQRNKGNFPGRFSGRQFSNSRSEMNVSTLELGDSALYLCASSLYEREFPYNEQFFGPGTRLTVL.

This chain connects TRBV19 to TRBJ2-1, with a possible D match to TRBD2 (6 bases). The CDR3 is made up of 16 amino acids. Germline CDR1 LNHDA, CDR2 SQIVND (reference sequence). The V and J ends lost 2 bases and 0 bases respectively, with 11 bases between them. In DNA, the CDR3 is TGTGCCAGTAGTATAACTAGCAGGAGCTCCTACAATGAGCAGTTCTTC. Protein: CASSITSRSSYNEQFF.

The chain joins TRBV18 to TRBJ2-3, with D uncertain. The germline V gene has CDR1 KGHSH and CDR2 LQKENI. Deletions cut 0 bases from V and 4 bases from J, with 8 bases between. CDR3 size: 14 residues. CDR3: CASSPPGLADTQYF. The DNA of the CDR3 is TGTGCCAGCTCACCACCGGGCTTGGCAGATACGCAGTATTTT.

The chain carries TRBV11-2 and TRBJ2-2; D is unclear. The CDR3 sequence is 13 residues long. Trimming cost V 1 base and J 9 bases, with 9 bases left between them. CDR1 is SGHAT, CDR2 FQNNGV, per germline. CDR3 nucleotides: TGTGCCAGCAGCTTAGGGCAGGCCCGGGAGCTGTTTTTT. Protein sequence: CASSLGQARELFF. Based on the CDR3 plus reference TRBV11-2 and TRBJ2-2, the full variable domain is EAGVAQSPRYKIIEKRQSVAFWCNPISGHATLYWYQQILGQGPKLLIQFQNNGVVDDSQLPKDRFSAERLKGVDSTLKIQPAKLEDSAVYLCASSLGQARELFFGEGSRLTVL.

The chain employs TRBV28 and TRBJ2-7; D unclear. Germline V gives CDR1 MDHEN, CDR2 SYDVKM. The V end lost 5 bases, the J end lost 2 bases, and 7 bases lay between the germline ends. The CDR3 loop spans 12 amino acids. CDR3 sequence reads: CASSRPPYEQYF. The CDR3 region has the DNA TGTGCCAGCAGTCGGCCGCCCTACGAGCAGTACTTC.

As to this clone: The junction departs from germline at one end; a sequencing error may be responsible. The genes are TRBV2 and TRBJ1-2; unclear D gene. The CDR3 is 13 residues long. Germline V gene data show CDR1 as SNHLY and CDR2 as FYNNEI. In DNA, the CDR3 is TGTGCCAGCGAAAAACCTGGTGGGGTGAGGGTTCCCTTC. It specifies CASEKPGGVRVPF.

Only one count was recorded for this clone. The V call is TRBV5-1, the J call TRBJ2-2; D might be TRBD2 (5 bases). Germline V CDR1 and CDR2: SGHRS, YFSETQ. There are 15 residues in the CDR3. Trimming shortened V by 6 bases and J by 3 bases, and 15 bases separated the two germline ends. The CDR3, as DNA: TGCGCCAGCAACCTAGCAGGTGGGCACACCGGGGAGCTGTTTTTT. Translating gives CASNLAGGHTGELFF.

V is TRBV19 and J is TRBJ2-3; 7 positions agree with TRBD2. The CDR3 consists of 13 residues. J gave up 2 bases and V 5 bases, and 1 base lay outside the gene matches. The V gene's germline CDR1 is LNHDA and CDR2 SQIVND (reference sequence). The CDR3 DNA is TGTGCCAGTAGTCGGGACTACACAGATACGCAGTATTTT. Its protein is CASSRDYTDTQYF.

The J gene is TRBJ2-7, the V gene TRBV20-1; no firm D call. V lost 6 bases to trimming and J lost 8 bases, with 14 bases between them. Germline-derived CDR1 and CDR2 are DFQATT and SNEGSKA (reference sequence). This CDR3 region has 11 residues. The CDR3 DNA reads TGCAGTGCAGGTCCCTTACTCCAGCAGTACTTC. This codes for CSAGPLLQQYF.

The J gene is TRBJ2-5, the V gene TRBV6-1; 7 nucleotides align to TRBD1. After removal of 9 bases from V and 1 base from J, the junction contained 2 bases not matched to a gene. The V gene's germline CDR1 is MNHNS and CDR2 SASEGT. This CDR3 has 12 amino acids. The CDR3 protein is CASRQGQETQYF. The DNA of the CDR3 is TGTGCCAGTAGACAGGGCCAAGAGACCCAGTACTTC.

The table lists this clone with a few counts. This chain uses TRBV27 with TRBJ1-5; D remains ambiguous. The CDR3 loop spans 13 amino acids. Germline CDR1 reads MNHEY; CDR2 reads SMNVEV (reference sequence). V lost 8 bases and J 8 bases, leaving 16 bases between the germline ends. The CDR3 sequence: CASRQTYFEPQHF. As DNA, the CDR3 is TGTGCCAGCCGGCAGACATACTTCGAGCCCCAGCATTTT.

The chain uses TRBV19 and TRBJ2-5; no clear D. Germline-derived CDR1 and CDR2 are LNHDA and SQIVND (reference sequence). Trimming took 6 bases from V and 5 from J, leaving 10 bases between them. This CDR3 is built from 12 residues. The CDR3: CASRKGTETQYF. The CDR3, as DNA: TGTGCCAGTAGAAAGGGAACGGAGACCCAGTACTTC. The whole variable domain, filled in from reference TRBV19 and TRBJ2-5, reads DGGITQSPKYLFRKEGQNVTLSCEQNLNHDAMYWYRQDPGQGLRLIYYSQIVNDFQKGDIAEGYSVSREKKESFPLTVTSAQKNPTAFYLCASRKGTETQYFGPGTRLLVL.

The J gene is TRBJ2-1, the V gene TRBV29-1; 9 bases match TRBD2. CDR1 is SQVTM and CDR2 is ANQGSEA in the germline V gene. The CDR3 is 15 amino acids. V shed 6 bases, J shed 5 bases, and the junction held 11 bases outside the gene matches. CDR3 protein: CSVPLSGRMDNEQFF. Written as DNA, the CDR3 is TGCAGCGTCCCCTTAAGCGGGAGGATGGACAATGAGCAGTTCTTC.

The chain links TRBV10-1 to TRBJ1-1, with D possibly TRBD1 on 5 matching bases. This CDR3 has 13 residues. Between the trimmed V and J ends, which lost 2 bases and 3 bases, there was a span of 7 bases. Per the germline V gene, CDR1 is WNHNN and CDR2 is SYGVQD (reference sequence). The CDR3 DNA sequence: TGCGCCAGCAGTGAGGGGACCTACACTGAAGCTTTCTTT. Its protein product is CASSEGTYTEAFF.

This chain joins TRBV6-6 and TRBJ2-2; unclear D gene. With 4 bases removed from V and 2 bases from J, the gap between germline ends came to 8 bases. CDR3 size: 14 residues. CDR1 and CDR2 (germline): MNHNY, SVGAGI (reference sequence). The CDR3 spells CASSSQANTGELFF. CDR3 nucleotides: TGTGCCAGCAGTTCGCAGGCCAACACCGGGGAGCTGTTTTTT.

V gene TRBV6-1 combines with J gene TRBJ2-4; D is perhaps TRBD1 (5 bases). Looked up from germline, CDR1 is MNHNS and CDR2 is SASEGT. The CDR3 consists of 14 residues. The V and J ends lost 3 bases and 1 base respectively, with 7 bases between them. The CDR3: CASSEKGAKNIQYF. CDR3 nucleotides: TGTGCCAGCAGTGAGAAGGGGGCCAAAAACATTCAGTACTTC.

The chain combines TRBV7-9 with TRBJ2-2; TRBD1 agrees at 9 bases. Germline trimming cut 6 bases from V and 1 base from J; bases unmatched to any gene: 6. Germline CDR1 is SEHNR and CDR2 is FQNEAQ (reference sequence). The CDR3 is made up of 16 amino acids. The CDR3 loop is CASRRRQGENTGELFF. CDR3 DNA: TGTGCCAGCAGAAGACGACAGGGGGAGAACACCGGGGAGCTGTTTTTT.

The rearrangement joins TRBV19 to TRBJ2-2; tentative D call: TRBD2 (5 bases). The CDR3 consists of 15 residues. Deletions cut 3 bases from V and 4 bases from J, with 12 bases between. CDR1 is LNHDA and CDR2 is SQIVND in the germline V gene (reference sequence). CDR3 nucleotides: TGTGCCAGTAGTATTGAGGGCCACCCCACCGGGGAGCTGTTTTTT. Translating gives CASSIEGHPTGELFF.

The CDR3 here is CASSLFRTSENIQYF. The CDR3 DNA sequence: TGTGCCAGCAGCTTATTTCGGACTAGCGAAAACATTCAGTACTTC. The chain uses TRBV7-3 and TRBJ2-4, with 9 bases aligning to TRBD2. With V trimmed by 2 bases and J by 5 bases, 4 bases remained unmatched. Looked up from germline, CDR1 is SGHTA and CDR2 is FQGTGA. The CDR3 contains 15 residues.

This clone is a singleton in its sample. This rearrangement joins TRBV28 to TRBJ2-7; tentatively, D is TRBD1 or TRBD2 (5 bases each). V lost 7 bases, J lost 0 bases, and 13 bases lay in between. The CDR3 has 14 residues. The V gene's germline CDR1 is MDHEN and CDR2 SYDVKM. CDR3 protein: CASNLLGTSYEQYF. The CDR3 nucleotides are TGTGCCAGCAATCTACTAGGGACCTCCTACGAGCAGTACTTC.

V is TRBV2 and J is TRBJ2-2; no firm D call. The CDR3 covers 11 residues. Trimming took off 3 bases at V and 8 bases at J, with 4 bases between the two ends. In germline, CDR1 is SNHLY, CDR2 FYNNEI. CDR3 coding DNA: TGTGCCAGCAGTGAGGGGGGGGAGCTGTTTTTT. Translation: CASSEGGELFF.

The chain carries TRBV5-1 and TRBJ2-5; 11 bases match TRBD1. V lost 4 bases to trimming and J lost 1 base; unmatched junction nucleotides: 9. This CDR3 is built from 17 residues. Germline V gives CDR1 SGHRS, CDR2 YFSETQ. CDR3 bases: TGCGCCAGCAGCCTCTACCGGGACAGGGGGGTCCAAGAGACCCAGTACTTC. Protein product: CASSLYRDRGVQETQYF.

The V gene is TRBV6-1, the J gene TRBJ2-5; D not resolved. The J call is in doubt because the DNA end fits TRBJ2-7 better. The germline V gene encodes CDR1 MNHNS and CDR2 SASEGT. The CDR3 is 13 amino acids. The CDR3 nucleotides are TGTGCCAGCAGGGGTAGGCAGTCCTACGAGCAGTACTTC. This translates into CASRGRQSYEQYF.

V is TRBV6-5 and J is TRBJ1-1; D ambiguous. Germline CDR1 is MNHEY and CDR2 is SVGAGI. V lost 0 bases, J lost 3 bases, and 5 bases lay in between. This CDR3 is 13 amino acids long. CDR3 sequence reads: CASSYSPYTEAFF. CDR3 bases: TGTGCCAGCAGTTACTCGCCTTACACTGAAGCTTTCTTT.

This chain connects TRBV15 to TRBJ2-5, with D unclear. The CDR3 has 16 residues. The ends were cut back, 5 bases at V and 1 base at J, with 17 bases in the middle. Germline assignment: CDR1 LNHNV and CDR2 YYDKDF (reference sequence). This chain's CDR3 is CATSLAPKKFQETQYF. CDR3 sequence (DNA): TGTGCCACCAGCCTCGCCCCCAAGAAGTTCCAAGAGACCCAGTACTTC.

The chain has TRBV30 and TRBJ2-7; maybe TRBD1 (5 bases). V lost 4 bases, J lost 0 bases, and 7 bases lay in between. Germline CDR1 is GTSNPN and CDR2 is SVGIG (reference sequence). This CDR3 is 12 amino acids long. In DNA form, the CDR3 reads TGTGCCTGGAACACAGGCTCCTACGAGCAGTACTTC. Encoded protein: CAWNTGSYEQYF.

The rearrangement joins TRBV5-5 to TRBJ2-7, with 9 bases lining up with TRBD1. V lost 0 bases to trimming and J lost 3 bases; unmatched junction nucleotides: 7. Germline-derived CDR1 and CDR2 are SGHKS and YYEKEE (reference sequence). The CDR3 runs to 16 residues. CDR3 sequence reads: CASSLVGGQGIYEQYF. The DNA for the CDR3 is TGTGCCAGCAGCTTGGTCGGAGGACAGGGGATCTACGAGCAGTACTTC.